This record looks at one T cell receptor beta chain sequence and its context. Its antigen is not identified. The source of the sample is a study of blood T cells in healthy people across ages. Germline V gives CDR1 SQVTM, CDR2 ANQGSEA. V was pared by 3 bases and J by 6 bases, with 9 bases of the junction left unmatched. The CDR3 has 14 residues. Using a J-beta primer mix together with a sample-barcoded 5' primer, a second PCR was run for roughly 6 to 11 cycles. TCRdb used MiXCR to reprocess the 5' RACE reads, holding one entry per CDR3 protein. The sample contains 790,000 or so distinct CDR3 sequences, less than 60% of which appear only once. Study-wide results and caveats: Any changes in expanded clonotypes were possibly confounded, as donor CMV status remained unknown.

The source material was blood. The receptor comes from a man older than 75 in good health. The chain links TRBV29-1 to TRBJ1-1; 8 nucleotides agree with TRBD1. Here the CDR3 DNA reads TGCAGCGTTGACCCTTGGACAGGGCAGGCTGAAGCTTTCTTT. It is translated as CSVDPWTGQAEAFF. Drawing the rest from reference TRBV29-1 and TRBJ1-1, the complete variable domain is SAVISQKPSRDICQRGTSLTIQCQVDSQVTMMFWYRQQPGQSLTLIATANQGSEATYESGFVIDKFPISRPNLTFSTLTVSNMSPEDSSIYLCSVDPWTGQAEAFFGQGTRLTVV.